The clone carrying this T cell receptor beta chain was observed a few times. These data come from a study of blood T cell repertoires in COVID-19. The CDR3 spans 11 residues. Measured with immunoSEQ multiplex PCR; TCRdb has only the in-frame clones, and not every one. The table lists 250,000 or so clones, approximately 85% of them singletons. The sample taken for sequencing was peripheral blood. This rearrangement joins TRBV21-1 to TRBJ2-7; TRBD1, the D gene given by the table, was not confirmed from the DNA. TRBV21-1 is assigned pseudogene status. This TCR was sampled from a woman aged 30 to 39 with acute or convalescent COVID-19. The CDR3 protein is CASSTHYEQYF. The CDR3, as DNA: TGTGCCAGCAGCACCCACTACGAGCAGTACTTC.